This T cell receptor (beta chain) was observed in a study of molecular identifiers for immune sequencing clone quantification. About this clonotype: Its antigen is not identified.

General study findings and limits: Among effectors, clones above 20 RNA copies held over 97% of molecules; among naive cells, under 1%.

Preparation of the bulk TCR libraries relied on previously described methods and listed TCR primers. Each CDR3 protein gets one entry after TCRdb re-called the PCR reads with MiXCR. The data contain about 100,000 distinct CDR3 sequences, under 40% of them singletons. Trimming cost V 6 bases and J 5 bases; bases outside gene matches: 8. The CDR3 consists of 16 residues. Looked up from germline, CDR1 is MRHNA and CDR2 is SNTAGT. With RNA at 10%, 30% or 50%, naive CD8 libraries came from about 20,000 to 1,000,000 sorted cells. Naive CD8 T cells were picked out by sorting for CD8+CD4-CCR7+CD45RA+. The sequence derives from a human donor in good health. Some libraries in this study had Jurkat cell RNA spiked in. What was sequenced was naive CD8+ T cells from blood, with Jurkat cell RNA spiked in. As to subset: FACS-sorted CD8+CD4-CCR7+CD45RA+ naive T cells. The chain employs TRBV6-4 and TRBJ2-2, with 11 bases that match TRBD1. CDR3 DNA sequence: TGTGCCAGCAGCCCCGGACAGGGGGCATGGACCGGGGAGCTGTTTTTT. Protein sequence: CASSPGQGAWTGELFF.